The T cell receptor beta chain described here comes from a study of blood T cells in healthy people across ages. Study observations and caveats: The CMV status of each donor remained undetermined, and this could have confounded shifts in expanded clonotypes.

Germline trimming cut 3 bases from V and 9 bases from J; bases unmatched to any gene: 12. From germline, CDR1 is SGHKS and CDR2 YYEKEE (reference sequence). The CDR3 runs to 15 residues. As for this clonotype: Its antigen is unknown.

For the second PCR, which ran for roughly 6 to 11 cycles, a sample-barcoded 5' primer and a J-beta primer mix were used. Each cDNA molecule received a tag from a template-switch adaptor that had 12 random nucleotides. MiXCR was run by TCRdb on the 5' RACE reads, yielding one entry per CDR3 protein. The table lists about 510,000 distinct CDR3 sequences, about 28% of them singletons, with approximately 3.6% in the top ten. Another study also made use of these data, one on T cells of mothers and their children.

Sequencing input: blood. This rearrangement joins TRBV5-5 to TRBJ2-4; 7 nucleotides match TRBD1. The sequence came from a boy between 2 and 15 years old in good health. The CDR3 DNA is TGTGCCAGCAGCTGGGCCACAGGGGTCAGGAGCATTCAGTACTTC. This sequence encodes CASSWATGVRSIQYF.